This section outlines one TCR beta chain sequence together with its context. Primers for the PCR totalled 60 Vbeta and 13 Jbeta. The data were produced by immunoSEQ multiplex PCR, yet TCRdb's version contains in-frame clones alone and is incomplete. The table shows roughly 180,000 clones, with under 85% occurring only once. This entry belongs to a study of cytomegalovirus exposure and HLA in healthy donors. Sequencing input: PBMCs. The clonotype originates from a man aged 18 to 29 in good health and CMV-seronegative.

Here the CDR3 DNA reads TGTGCCAGCAGCTTGTGGGGGGCAGGGGGCCAGCAGTACTTC. Protein: CASSLWGAGGQQYF. V gene TRBV5-6 combines with J gene TRBJ2-5, with 8 bases fitting TRBD1. CDR1 SGHDT and CDR2 YYEEEE come from the germline V gene. The V segment lost 1 base and the J segment 11 bases; nucleotides outside the gene matches: 10. CDR3 length equals 14 residues.